The 30 T cell receptor beta chains in this list originate from one sample, sequenced in a study of blood T cell repertoires in COVID-19. Only in-frame clones appear in the TCRdb table, and some are missing; sequencing was by immunoSEQ multiplex PCR. The table includes under 150,000 clones, around 63% detected once. Sequencing was carried out using peripheral blood. The receptors come from a woman aged 70-85 years with acute or convalescent COVID-19.

This chain uses TRBV11-2 with TRBJ1-1; D is uncertain. Germline V lookup: CDR1 SGHAT, CDR2 FQNNGV. Trimming pared 2 bases from V and 0 bases from J, leaving 10 bases between. The CDR3 is made up of 15 amino acids. This CDR3 is CASSLSPKMNTEAFF. The CDR3 bases are TGTGCCAGCAGCTTATCCCCAAAAATGAACACTGAAGCTTTCTTT. Supplemented by reference TRBV11-2 and TRBJ1-1, the full variable domain reads EAGVAQSPRYKIIEKRQSVAFWCNPISGHATLYWYQQILGQGPKLLIQFQNNGVVDDSQLPKDRFSAERLKGVDSTLKIQPAKLEDSAVYLCASSLSPKMNTEAFFGQGTRLTVV.

This chain connects TRBV28 to TRBJ1-5; the D is unclear. The CDR3 has 16 amino acids. The germline gives CDR1 MDHEN, CDR2 SYDVKM. V was trimmed by 4 bases and J by 0 bases, leaving 13 bases between them. CDR3 amino acids: CASSYTGRISNQPQHF. In nucleotides, the CDR3 is TGTGCCAGCAGTTACACCGGGAGAATTAGCAATCAGCCCCAGCATTTT.

The V gene is TRBV19, the J gene TRBJ2-1; TRBD2 matches 12 bases. V trimming: 4 bases; J trimming: 0 bases; junction bases outside the gene matches: 19. The germline CDR1 and CDR2 sequences are LNHDA and SQIVND (reference sequence). The CDR3 covers 22 residues. CDR3 DNA sequence: TGTGCCAGTAGTACCACAATATCCGAGACTAGCGGGAGAAGGGGCTCCTACAATGAGCAGTTCTTC. It encodes CASSTTISETSGRRGSYNEQFF.

The V call is TRBV7-8, the J call TRBJ2-1; 12 positions agree with TRBD2. Trimming took 1 base from V and 0 from J; bases not matched to a gene: 4. Germline assignment: CDR1 SGHVS and CDR2 FQNEAQ. The CDR3 has 18 residues. The CDR3 region is CASSLGLAGESSYNEQFF. The CDR3, as DNA: TGTGCCAGCAGCTTAGGACTAGCGGGGGAGAGCTCCTACAATGAGCAGTTCTTC. Looking up the rest from reference TRBV7-8 and TRBJ2-1 gives the full variable domain: GAGVSQSPRYKVAKRGQDVALRCDPISGHVSLFWYQQALGQGPEFLTYFQNEAQLDKSGLPSDRFFAERPEGSVSTLKIQRTQQEDSAVYLCASSLGLAGESSYNEQFFGPGTRLTVL.

The V and J genes are TRBV19 and TRBJ1-5; no reliable D call. Germline V gives CDR1 LNHDA, CDR2 SQIVND (reference sequence). V was shortened by 3 bases and J by 2 bases, with 11 bases between the two germline ends. This CDR3 has 15 residues. The CDR3 loop reads CASSMLLIGNQPQHF. The CDR3 nucleotides read TGTGCCAGTAGTATGCTCCTGATAGGCAATCAGCCCCAGCATTTT.

This clone has more than one count but fewer than ten. The junction does not match germline at one end; this may be a read error. The V call is TRBV5-1, the J call TRBJ1-3, with D possibly TRBD1 on 6 matching bases. This CDR3 has 12 amino acids. Germline assignment: CDR1 SGHRS and CDR2 YFSETQ. The CDR3 loop is CASSLEKRGQNF. In nucleotides, the CDR3 is TGCGCCAGCAGCTTGGAAAAGCGGGGACAAAATTTT.

The chain links TRBV10-3 to TRBJ2-7; 7 positions agree with TRBD2. V dropped 6 bases and J dropped 3; count of bases not matched to a gene: 8. CDR1 and CDR2 (germline): ENHRY, SYGVKD. There are 14 residues in the CDR3. This CDR3 reads CAIRGSTSRYEQYF. DNA for the CDR3: TGTGCCATCAGAGGTTCGACTAGCCGCTACGAGCAGTACTTC.

V and J are TRBV24-1 and TRBJ2-3, with D maybe TRBD2 (6 bases). Germline values: CDR1 KGHDR, CDR2 SFDVKD. The V gene lost 4 bases and the J gene lost 2 bases, with 21 bases spanning the gap. This CDR3 contains 18 residues. The CDR3 protein is CATSDPKGSSGLTDTQYF. CDR3 in DNA: TGTGCCACCAGTGACCCCAAAGGGAGTAGCGGCCTCACAGATACGCAGTATTTT.

This chain uses TRBV6-5 with TRBJ2-7, with TRBD2 matching 12 bases. The CDR3 is made up of 15 amino acids. With V trimmed by 7 bases and J by 1 base, 5 bases remained unmatched. CDR1 is MNHEY and CDR2 is SVGAGI in the germline V gene. CDR3 sequence (DNA): TGTGCCAGCAACACACTAGCGGGGGGATCCTACGAGCAGTACTTC. This translates into CASNTLAGGSYEQYF.

This clone was seen repeatedly, ten times or more. The chain couples TRBV3-1 (or the pseudogene TRBV3-2) to TRBJ1-5; a possible D gene is TRBD1 (6 bases). Trimming removed 0 bases from V and 0 bases from J, with 15 bases in between. CDR1 is LGHDT and CDR2 is YNNKEL in the germline V gene (reference sequence). The CDR3 is 18 residues long. The CDR3 nucleotides are TGTGCCAGCAGCCAAGATCCAGCAGGGGCTGTTAGCAATCAGCCCCAGCATTTT. Protein: CASSQDPAGAVSNQPQHF.

The chain is built from TRBV27 and TRBJ2-7; D might be TRBD1 (6 bases). The CDR3 spans 13 residues. Germline CDR1 and CDR2: MNHEY and SMNVEV (reference sequence). V shed 3 bases and J shed 2 bases, with 8 bases lying between them. DNA for the CDR3: TGTGCCAGCAGTTTCAGGGGCCCCTACGAGCAGTACTTC. This translates into CASSFRGPYEQYF.

CDR3 sequence (DNA): TGTGCCAGCAAAGCGGGAGGGCCCTGGGAGCAGTTCTTC. This sequence encodes CASKAGGPWEQFF. The gene calls are TRBV6-5 and TRBJ2-1, with 10 bases matching TRBD2. The germline V gene has CDR1 MNHEY and CDR2 SVGAGI. J was trimmed by 10 bases and V by 7 bases; bases with no gene match: 7. The length of the CDR3 is 13 residues.

This chain joins TRBV4-1 and TRBJ2-7; perhaps TRBD2 as D (6 bases). The CDR3 spans 14 residues. Per the germline V gene, CDR1 is MGHRA and CDR2 is YSYEKL. The V gene lost 1 base and the J gene lost 5 bases, with 12 bases spanning the gap. This CDR3 reads CASSQVRGLNEQYF. CDR3 DNA sequence: TGCGCCAGCAGCCAAGTGCGGGGACTCAACGAGCAGTACTTC.

The chain links TRBV28 to TRBJ1-5; 7 positions match TRBD1. The ends lost 3 bases at V and 5 bases at J; junction bases unmatched: 7. This CDR3 comprises 15 residues. From germline, CDR1 is MDHEN and CDR2 SYDVKM. Written as DNA, the CDR3 is TGTGCCAGCAGTTTTGCAGGGGGACACCATCAGCCCCAGCATTTT. Translated: CASSFAGGHHQPQHF.

The V gene is TRBV14, the J gene TRBJ1-2; tentatively, D is TRBD1 (6 bases). Germline V CDR1 and CDR2: SGHDN, FVKESK. The CDR3 runs 13 residues. The V gene lost 2 bases and the J gene lost 7 bases, with 11 bases spanning the gap. The CDR3 DNA sequence: TGTGCCAGCAGCCAAAACAGGGATGGTGGCTACACCTTC. Translating gives CASSQNRDGGYTF.

This clone came up a few times. This chain joins TRBV14 and TRBJ1-4, with TRBD1 as a possible D gene (5 bases). Germline lookup yields CDR1 SGHDN and CDR2 FVKESK. The CDR3 loop spans 14 amino acids. Trimming stripped 6 bases from V and 8 bases from J, with 16 bases between. CDR3 sequence: CASRKMGRAEKLFF. In DNA form, the CDR3 reads TGTGCCAGCAGAAAAATGGGCAGGGCGGAAAAACTGTTTTTT. Together with reference TRBV14 and TRBJ1-4, the CDR3 gives the full variable domain: EAGVTQFPSHSVIEKGQTVTLRCDPISGHDNLYWYRRVMGKEIKFLLHFVKESKQDESGMPNNRFLAERTGGTYSTLKVQPAELEDSGVYFCASRKMGRAEKLFFGSGTQLSVL.

The J gene is TRBJ2-7, the V gene TRBV6-5, with a weak D call TRBD2 (6 bases). V was pared by 2 bases and J by 1 base, with 15 bases between. The CDR3 contains 16 residues. Germline V gene sequence: CDR1 MNHEY, CDR2 SVGAGI. This CDR3 reads CASSYNRGTFSYEQYF. CDR3 bases: TGTGCCAGCAGTTACAACCGCGGGACTTTTTCCTACGAGCAGTACTTC.

This clone was detected only a few times. V and J are TRBV28 and TRBJ1-4; D call uncertain. The length of the CDR3 is 15 residues. The germline V gene encodes CDR1 MDHEN and CDR2 SYDVKM. With 3 bases removed from V and 6 bases from J, the gap between germline ends came to 14 bases. The CDR3 DNA follows: TGTGCCAGCAGTTTCGCCGGGATCGAGCATGAAAAACTGTTTTTT. Protein sequence: CASSFAGIEHEKLFF.

The J gene is TRBJ2-7, the V gene TRBV30; no reliable D call. CDR1 is GTSNPN and CDR2 is SVGIG in the germline V gene (reference sequence). CDR3 length equals 15 residues. Trimming stripped 0 bases from V and 2 bases from J, with 14 bases between. The CDR3 protein is CAWSVHPGPAYEQYF. CDR3 bases: TGTGCCTGGAGTGTACACCCTGGGCCAGCCTACGAGCAGTACTTC.

V is TRBV28 and J is TRBJ1-2, with TRBD1 matching 11 bases. CDR1 and CDR2 from the germline V gene are MDHEN and SYDVKM. V was clipped by 5 bases and J by 5 bases; unmatched bases: 13. The CDR3 is 17 amino acids. CDR3 in DNA: TGTGCCAGCAGTGGACCCCGTCCCGGGACAGGGGGGTATGGCTACACCTTC. Its protein product is CASSGPRPGTGGYGYTF.

This rearrangement joins TRBV18 to TRBJ1-6; D remains ambiguous. The length of the CDR3 is 12 residues. CDR1 is KGHSH, CDR2 LQKENI, per germline. Deletions cut 3 bases from V and 14 bases from J, with 11 bases between. The CDR3 is CASSPNDMALHF. DNA for the CDR3: TGTGCCAGCTCACCCAACGACATGGCCCTCCACTTT.

This clone has only a few counts. The chain links TRBV9 to TRBJ1-2; a possible D gene is TRBD1 (6 bases). The V gene's germline CDR1 is SGDLS and CDR2 YYNGEE. CDR3 length equals 15 residues. Between the trimmed V and J ends, which lost 0 bases and 2 bases, there was a span of 11 bases. The CDR3 here is CASSVVAGVNYGYTF. The CDR3 coding sequence is TGTGCCAGCAGCGTAGTCGCAGGGGTGAACTATGGCTACACCTTC.

This clone was detected ten times or more. The gene calls are TRBV30 and TRBJ1-2; D might be TRBD1 (6 bases). The CDR3 consists of 12 residues. The germline V gene has CDR1 GTSNPN and CDR2 SVGIG (reference sequence). Trimming stripped 5 bases from V and 6 bases from J, with 13 bases between. CDR3 sequence (DNA): TGTGCCTGGGCAAGACAGGTGGATGGCTACACCTTC. Amino acids: CAWARQVDGYTF.

With regard to this clone: This may stem from a read error, because a much larger clone lies one nucleotide away. The chain joins TRBV2 to TRBJ1-5, with 11 nucleotides matching TRBD1. The CDR3 is made up of 14 amino acids. CDR1 is SNHLY, CDR2 FYNNEI, per germline. Trimming cost V 5 bases and J 6 bases; bases outside gene matches: 3. The CDR3 protein is CASSKGTGGQPQHF. The CDR3 nucleotides are TGTGCCAGCAGTAAAGGGACAGGGGGTCAGCCCCAGCATTTT.

V usage is TRBV9 and J usage is TRBJ1-2, with D possibly matching TRBD1 (6 bases). Trimming removed 3 bases at V and 8 bases at J, with 20 bases between. The CDR3 loop spans 15 amino acids. Germline V gene sequence: CDR1 SGDLS, CDR2 YYNGEE. DNA for the CDR3: TGTGCCAGCAGCGGAACCAAAACAGGGCTTAAGGGCTACACCTTC. The encoded protein is CASSGTKTGLKGYTF.

The V and J genes are TRBV6-2 or TRBV6-3 and TRBJ2-1; 14 positions match TRBD2. In germline, CDR1 is MNHEY, CDR2 SVGEGT. This CDR3 is built from 17 residues. V was clipped by 5 bases and J by 10 bases; unmatched bases: 13. The CDR3: CASSLRLAGGPRVEQFF. Written as DNA, the CDR3 is TGTGCCAGCAGTCTACGACTAGCGGGAGGGCCAAGGGTGGAGCAGTTCTTC.

J is TRBJ2-7 and V is TRBV10-2; D gene ambiguous. The CDR3 covers 15 residues. V was shortened by 2 bases and J by 0 bases, with 11 bases between the two germline ends. Germline-derived CDR1 and CDR2 are WSHSY and SAAADI. The DNA for the CDR3 is TGCGCCAGCAGTGAGACGGGTTACAACTCCTACGAGCAGTACTTC. Protein: CASSETGYNSYEQYF.

This clone was counted a single time. Germline and junction disagree at one end, which may indicate a read error. The rearrangement uses TRBV6-6 and TRBJ2-2; 10 nucleotides agree with TRBD2. The CDR3 contains 16 residues. CDR1 and CDR2 from the germline V gene are MNHNY and SVGAGI (reference sequence). CDR3 sequence: CASSFPTSGNSGELFF. The CDR3 nucleotides are TGTGCCAGCAGTTTCCCAACTAGCGGGAACTCCGGGGAGCTGTTTTTT.

The genes are TRBV29-1 and TRBJ1-1, with TRBD1 matching over 7 bases. The germline gives CDR1 SQVTM, CDR2 ANQGSEA. This CDR3 spans 13 amino acids. Trimming at V came to 3 bases and at J to 3 bases, leaving 4 bases not matched to a gene. The CDR3 sequence: CSVETGLDTEAFF. The CDR3 nucleotides read TGCAGCGTTGAGACAGGGCTGGACACTGAAGCTTTCTTT.

J is TRBJ1-5 and V is TRBV19; 9 bases fit TRBD1. V was pared by 4 bases and J by 7 bases, with 17 bases of the junction left unmatched. CDR1 is LNHDA and CDR2 is SQIVND in the germline V gene (reference sequence). The CDR3 spans 18 residues. The CDR3 DNA reads TGTGCCAGTAGTACCACCCGGGACAGGGCGAGTAGGAGGCAGCCCCAGCATTTT. It codes for CASSTTRDRASRRQPQHF.